Sequencing of this T cell receptor (beta chain) was carried out in a study of T cell responses to AZD1222 COVID-19 vaccine. Overall study results and limits: It should be noted that donors were predominantly white British and more often female, and clonal diversity was possibly underestimated. Regions 160-218 and 743-854 dominated among vaccine-associated CD4 TCRs spanning spike. Of the AZD1222 recipients, only 5 or 6 were seropositive at baseline.

Assay: immunoSEQ multiplex PCR; the TCRdb copy retains only in-frame clones and omits some. The table lists roughly 140,000 clones, about nine tenths of them singletons. Trimming removed 6 bases from V and 4 bases from J; junction bases left unmatched: 7. Germline V gives CDR1 SQVTM, CDR2 ANQGSEA. The CDR3 is made up of 14 amino acids. Worth noting for this clone: Its antigen is not identified.

The chain carries TRBV29-1 and TRBJ1-4; 8 nucleotides agree with TRBD1. This receptor was taken from an adult in good health. Sequenced here: peripheral blood, sampled on day 0 of AZD1222 vaccination. This CDR3 is CSVQPDRDNEKLFF. In nucleotides, the CDR3 is TGCAGCGTCCAACCGGACAGGGATAATGAAAAACTGTTTTTT.